The rows below give T cell receptor beta chains drawn from one sample of a study of cytomegalovirus exposure and HLA in healthy donors. Profiling relied on immunoSEQ multiplex PCR, and the TCRdb table lists in-frame clones only, not all of them. The table lists approximately 130,000 clones, more than 80% of them singletons. Sequenced: PBMCs. These receptors all come from a man aged 40-49 years in good health and CMV-seronegative. Each CDR3 is given with its conserved first and last residue. D genes are given only for firm matches. Not all rows give a size; the values are once, few, many and, for expanded clones, a class.

TRBV19	NA	TRBJ2-5	TRBD2	CASSRGTSGRAAQETQYF	TGTGCCAGTAGTAGAGGGACTAGCGGGAGGGCAGCACAAGAGACCCAGTACTTC
TRBV6-1	NA	TRBJ2-5	TRBD1	CAGARDRDQETQYF	TGTGCCGGTGCCAGGGACAGGGATCAAGAGACCCAGTACTTC
TRBV5-1	NA	TRBJ2-5	NA	CASSPSGVADQETQYF	TGCGCCAGCAGCCCGTCGGGGGTAGCCGATCAAGAGACCCAGTACTTC
TRBV7-9	NA	TRBJ1-1	TRBD1	CASSLVQGAGEAFF	TGTGCCAGCAGCTTAGTCCAGGGGGCGGGTGAAGCTTTCTTT
TRBV11-1	few	TRBJ2-5	NA	CASSLTSSRETQYF	TGTGCCAGCAGCTTAACATCTAGTAGAGAGACCCAGTACTTC
TRBV27	NA	TRBJ2-3	TRBD2	CASSLGGRAVTDTQYF	TGTGCCAGCAGTTTAGGCGGGAGGGCCGTCACAGATACGCAGTATTTT
TRBV15	NA	TRBJ2-1	NA	CATSPGHLALSYNEQFF	TGTGCCACCAGCCCTGGGCACCTTGCCCTCTCCTACAATGAGCAGTTCTTC
TRBV10-1	NA	TRBJ2-1	NA	CASSETYYNEQFF	TGCGCCAGCAGTGAGACCTATTACAATGAGCAGTTCTTC
TRBV7-9	NA	TRBJ1-6	TRBD1	CASSLGTGQNSPLHF	TGTGCCAGCAGCTTAGGGACAGGGCAAAATTCACCCCTCCACTTT
TRBV7-2	once	TRBJ1-2	TRBD1	CASSLDRGYRGYTF	TGTGCCAGCAGTTTGGACAGGGGGTATCGTGGCTACACCTTC
TRBV10-2	NA	TRBJ2-4	NA	CASSETSGSHGNIQYF	TGCGCCAGCAGTGAGACTTCTGGGAGTCATGGGAACATTCAGTACTTC
TRBV7-2	NA	TRBJ2-7	NA	CASSLTGHRAYEQYF	TGTGCCAGCAGTTTAACAGGGCACCGGGCCTACGAGCAGTACTTC
TRBV28	few	TRBJ1-5	TRBD1	CASSGRGNQPQHF	TGTGCCAGCAGCGGCAGGGGGAACCAGCCCCAGCATTTT
TRBV7-6	NA	TRBJ2-2	NA	CASRTGTTSGELFF	TGTGCCAGCAGAACCGGGACAACCTCCGGGGAGCTGTTTTTT
TRBV27	NA	TRBJ2-7	NA	CASRGGIQSYEQYF	TGTGCCAGCAGGGGAGGAATCCAGTCCTACGAGCAGTACTTC
TRBV27	NA	TRBJ2-1	TRBD2	CASNPGLGVDEQFF	TGTGCCAGCAATCCGGGACTAGGAGTGGATGAGCAGTTCTTC
TRBV6-5	NA	TRBJ1-3	TRBD1	CASTDRGGNTIYF	TGTGCCAGCACCGACAGGGGGGGAAACACCATATATTTT
TRBV4-2	few	TRBJ1-5	TRBD1	CASSQDGQGDQPQHF	TGTGCCAGCAGCCAAGATGGACAGGGGGATCAGCCCCAGCATTTT
TRBV7-6	NA	TRBJ1-2	TRBD1	CASSLVDRAYTF	TGTGCCAGCAGCTTAGTTGACAGGGCCTACACCTTC
TRBV10-3	NA	TRBJ2-7	NA	CAISEPEGSTTYEQYF	TGTGCCATCAGTGAGCCCGAGGGCAGTACTACCTACGAGCAGTACTTC
TRBV11-2	NA	TRBJ2-1	TRBD2	CASSLDRAGGGNEQFF	TGTGCCAGCAGCTTAGATCGAGCGGGGGGGGGTAATGAGCAGTTCTTC
TRBV11-2	NA	TRBJ1-1	NA	CASRSLGAVNTEAFF	TGTGCCAGCAGATCCCTAGGGGCAGTCAACACTGAAGCTTTCTTT
TRBV2	NA	TRBJ1-3	NA	CASRETAISGNTIYF	TGTGCCAGCAGGGAGACAGCGATATCTGGAAACACCATATATTTT
TRBV2	NA	TRBJ2-1	NA	CASRAEDSYYNEQFF	TGTGCCAGCCGAGCCGAAGACTCATACTACAATGAGCAGTTCTTC
TRBV29-1	NA	TRBJ2-5	TRBD2	CSVDPRGGRETQYF	TGCAGCGTTGACCCCCGCGGGGGAAGGGAGACCCAGTACTTC
TRBV5-1	NA	TRBJ2-1	TRBD2	CASSRTSGSYNEQFF	TGCGCCAGCAGCCGGACTAGCGGCTCCTACAATGAGCAGTTCTTC
TRBV6-1	NA	TRBJ1-4	NA	CASKSLGETKLFF	TGTGCCAGCAAGAGCCTCGGAGAGACCAAACTGTTTTTT
TRBV7-2	once	TRBJ1-5	NA	CASRSTGSVGGQPQHF	TGTGCCAGCAGGTCTACAGGGAGTGTGGGCGGGCAGCCCCAGCATTTT
TRBV28	few	TRBJ2-6	NA	CAASQESGANVLTF	TGTGCCGCTTCACAAGAATCTGGGGCCAACGTCCTGACTTTC
TRBV19	NA	TRBJ1-4	NA	CASSPQGGAFTEKLFF	TGTGCCAGTAGTCCCCAGGGCGGGGCTTTCACTGAAAAACTGTTTTTT
TRBV30	NA	TRBJ1-6	NA	CAWSLEDFTLHF	TGTGCCTGGAGCCTTGAGGATTTCACCCTCCACTTT
TRBV30	NA	TRBJ2-3	TRBD2	CAWSGGTSGSTDTQYF	TGTGCCTGGAGTGGAGGGACTAGCGGGAGCACAGATACGCAGTATTTT
TRBV9	NA	TRBJ2-5	TRBD1	CASSVGQGSWETQYF	TGTGCCAGCAGCGTAGGACAGGGGTCCTGGGAGACCCAGTACTTC
TRBV2	NA	TRBJ1-2	NA	CASSAGKNYGYTF	TGTGCCAGCAGTGCAGGGAAGAACTATGGCTACACCTTC
TRBV9	NA	TRBJ1-2	TRBD1	CASPVTPTPIPGQGSSGYTF	TGTGCCAGCCCCGTTACCCCAACCCCCATTCCGGGACAGGGTTCCAGTGGCTACACCTTC
TRBV7-6	NA	TRBJ2-7	TRBD1	CASSLAQGPQSYEQYF	TGTGCCAGCAGCTTAGCACAGGGGCCCCAATCCTACGAGCAGTACTTC
TRBV2	NA	TRBJ1-2	NA	CASSEFQGYDGYTF	TGTGCCAGCAGTGAATTTCAGGGGTACGATGGCTACACCTTC
TRBV27	NA	TRBJ1-2	NA	CASSLWAGSGYTF	TGTGCCAGCAGTTTATGGGCGGGGTCTGGCTACACCTTC
TRBV4-1	once	TRBJ2-1	TRBD2	CASSPPSGAAGVNNEQFF	TGCGCCAGCAGCCCGCCTTCTGGGGCAGCGGGGGTGAACAATGAGCAGTTCTTC
TRBV7-3	NA	TRBJ2-3	TRBD2	CASSPLAGGPDTQYF	TGTGCCAGCAGCCCTCTAGCGGGAGGGCCAGATACGCAGTATTTT
TRBV30	NA	TRBJ1-5	NA	CAWSAQRGLSNQPQHF	TGTGCCTGGAGTGCCCAACGGGGTTTGAGCAATCAGCCCCAGCATTTT
TRBV30	NA	TRBJ2-7	NA	CAWDQGYEQYF	TGTGCCTGGGACCAGGGATACGAGCAGTACTTC
TRBV30	few	TRBJ2-7	TRBD2	CAWSPLAGPYEQYF	TGTGCCTGGAGTCCACTAGCGGGGCCCTACGAGCAGTACTTC
TRBV5-1	NA	TRBJ2-1	TRBD1	CASKTGQSYNEQFF	TGCGCCAGTAAGACGGGACAGTCCTACAATGAGCAGTTCTTC
TRBV30	NA	TRBJ1-1	NA	CAWTVGTTVAEAFF	TGTGCCTGGACTGTTGGGACAACAGTCGCTGAAGCTTTCTTT
TRBV15	NA	TRBJ1-2	TRBD1	CATSRGSDRRGYTF	TGTGCCACCAGCAGAGGATCGGACAGGCGGGGCTACACCTTC
TRBV4-3	NA	TRBJ2-7	TRBD2	CASSQDAGGYYEQYF	TGCGCCAGCAGCCAAGATGCGGGAGGATACTACGAGCAGTACTTC
TRBV19	NA	TRBJ2-2	NA	CASIRRGNSAGELFF	TGTGCCAGTATCCGACGGGGGAATTCGGCCGGGGAGCTGTTTTTT
TRBV11-2	NA	TRBJ2-7	NA	CASSPASAATYEQYF	TGTGCCAGCAGCCCTGCCTCGGCGGCCACCTACGAGCAGTACTTC
TRBV11-2	once	TRBJ1-1	NA	CASSLGWGGTEAFF	TGTGCCAGCAGCTTAGGATGGGGGGGCACTGAAGCTTTCTTT
TRBV5-1	once	TRBJ2-5	NA	CASSLGAEETQYF	TGCGCCAGCAGCTTGGGGGCCGAAGAGACCCAGTACTTC
TRBV7-2	once	TRBJ1-3	TRBD1	CASSLVGTGGLGNTIYF	TGTGCCAGCAGCTTAGTAGGGACAGGGGGCCTCGGAAACACCATATATTTT
TRBV11-2	NA	TRBJ2-7	NA	CASRPGLPYEQYF	TGTGCCAGCAGACCAGGACTACCCTACGAGCAGTACTTC
TRBV9	NA	TRBJ1-4	TRBD1	CASSVTTGANEKLFF	TGTGCCAGCAGCGTCACAACAGGGGCTAATGAAAAACTGTTTTTT
TRBV27	few	TRBJ2-1	TRBD2	CASRSGTNVNEQFF	TGTGCCAGCAGGTCCGGGACTAACGTCAATGAGCAGTTCTTC
TRBV6-6	NA	TRBJ1-6	NA	CASRSSGQNSPLHF	TGTGCCAGCAGAAGTTCCGGACAGAATTCACCCCTCCACTTT
TRBV2	NA	TRBJ2-7	NA	CASKSEVRHRF	TGTGCCAGCAAGTCGGAGGTCCGCCACCGATTC